The 9 T cell receptor beta chains below come from one sample, sequenced in a study of graft-versus-host responses after intestinal transplantation. Assay: immunoSEQ multiplex PCR; the TCRdb copy retains only in-frame clones and omits some. The profile shows around 15,000 clones, 33% of them singletons. The starting material was alloreactive CD4+ T cells from a mixed lymphocyte reaction culture, obtained before intestinal transplant. Subset of the sample: CFSE-low proliferating T cells sorted from approximately six-day pre-transplant mixed lymphocyte reaction (GvH or HvG direction). These receptors were obtained from a human patient who received an intestinal transplant.

This chain joins TRBV29-1 and TRBJ2-6; unclear D gene. The J call may be faulty, since TRBJ2-5 better matches the DNA end. Germline CDR1 SQVTM, CDR2 ANQGSEA. CDR3 length equals 11 residues. CDR3 sequence (DNA): TGCAGCGTTGAAGAAACTGAGACCCAGTACTTC. Its translation is CSVEETETQYF.

This rearrangement joins TRBV2 to TRBJ1-5; D may be TRBD1 (6 bases). V lost 8 bases to trimming and J lost 3 bases, with 14 bases between them. Germline V gene lookup returns CDR1 SNHLY and CDR2 FYNNEI. The CDR3 totals 14 residues. The DNA for the CDR3 is TGTGCCAGCCGGGGGGGCCTACTCAATCAGCCCCAGCATTTT. It encodes CASRGGLLNQPQHF.

V is TRBV7-2 and J is TRBJ1-1; 9 bases are a match to TRBD1. The germline V gene encodes CDR1 SGHTA and CDR2 FQGNSA. Trimming cost V 5 bases and J 1 base; bases outside gene matches: 5. The CDR3 has 15 amino acids. CDR3 amino acids: CASSEWDRENTEAFF. The DNA for the CDR3 is TGTGCCAGCAGCGAGTGGGACAGGGAGAACACTGAAGCTTTCTTT. Using reference TRBV7-2 and TRBJ1-1 for the parts outside the CDR3, the full variable domain is GAGVSQSPSNKVTEKGKDVELRCDPISGHTALYWYRQSLGQGLEFLIYFQGNSAPDKSGLPSDRFSAERTGGSVSTLTIQRTQQEDSAVYLCASSEWDRENTEAFFGQGTRLTVV.

The chain carries TRBV10-2 and TRBJ1-6; D not resolved. V lost 10 bases, J lost 10 bases, and 17 bases lay in between. This CDR3 is 13 amino acids long. Germline V gene data show CDR1 as WSHSY and CDR2 as SAAADI. This CDR3 is CATAARIGSPLHF. CDR3 DNA sequence: TGCGCCACTGCCGCACGAATCGGATCACCCCTCCACTTT.

The rearrangement joins TRBV4-1 to TRBJ1-2, with 8 bases fitting TRBD1. V lost 1 base and J lost 6; bases outside the gene matches: 7. The germline V gene has CDR1 MGHRA and CDR2 YSYEKL. This CDR3 region has 15 residues. The CDR3: CASSQVDRGVNGYTF. Here the CDR3 DNA reads TGCGCCAGCAGCCAAGTCGACAGGGGAGTCAATGGCTACACCTTC.

The rearrangement uses TRBV28 and TRBJ2-7; TRBD1 or TRBD2 may be the D gene (5 bases each). CDR1 and CDR2 (germline): MDHEN, SYDVKM. Trimming took off 5 bases at V and 4 bases at J, with 18 bases between the two ends. The CDR3 is made up of 15 amino acids. CDR3 in amino acids: CASSLPSWGNYEQYF. Written as DNA, the CDR3 is TGTGCCAGCAGTCTTCCTAGCTGGGGGAATTACGAGCAGTACTTC. Full variable domain (missing parts from reference TRBV28 and TRBJ2-7): DVKVTQSSRYLVKRTGEKVFLECVQDMDHENMFWYRQDPGLGLRLIYFSYDVKMKEKGDIPEGYSVSREKKERFSLILESASTNQTSMYLCASSLPSWGNYEQYFGPGTRLTVT.

A few counts support this clone. The chain combines TRBV28 with TRBJ2-7, with TRBD2 matching over 11 bases. Germline CDR1 and CDR2: MDHEN and SYDVKM. The length of the CDR3 is 12 residues. The ends lost 9 bases at V and 2 bases at J; junction bases unmatched: 0. The chain's CDR3 is CASSGRAYEQYF. In DNA, the CDR3 is TGTGCCAGTAGCGGGAGGGCCTACGAGCAGTACTTC.

This chain links TRBV7-9 with TRBJ1-2, with TRBD1 as a possible D gene (5 bases). Per germline, CDR1 SEHNR and CDR2 FQNEAQ (reference sequence). CDR3 size: 15 residues. Trimming stripped 5 bases from V and 3 bases from J, with 16 bases between. The CDR3 bases are TGTGCCAGCAGCCCGAGGGGATCGGTTGACTATGGCTACACCTTC. This translates into CASSPRGSVDYGYTF.

The chain employs TRBV5-4 and TRBJ1-6; the D gene is possibly TRBD1 (5 bases). With 0 bases removed from V and 3 bases from J, the gap between germline ends came to 10 bases. The germline CDR1 and CDR2 sequences are SGHNT and YYREEE (reference sequence). The length of the CDR3 is 16 residues. The CDR3 spells CASSLGGRVYNSPLHF. In DNA, the CDR3 is TGTGCCAGCAGCTTGGGGGGCAGGGTCTATAATTCACCCCTCCACTTT.